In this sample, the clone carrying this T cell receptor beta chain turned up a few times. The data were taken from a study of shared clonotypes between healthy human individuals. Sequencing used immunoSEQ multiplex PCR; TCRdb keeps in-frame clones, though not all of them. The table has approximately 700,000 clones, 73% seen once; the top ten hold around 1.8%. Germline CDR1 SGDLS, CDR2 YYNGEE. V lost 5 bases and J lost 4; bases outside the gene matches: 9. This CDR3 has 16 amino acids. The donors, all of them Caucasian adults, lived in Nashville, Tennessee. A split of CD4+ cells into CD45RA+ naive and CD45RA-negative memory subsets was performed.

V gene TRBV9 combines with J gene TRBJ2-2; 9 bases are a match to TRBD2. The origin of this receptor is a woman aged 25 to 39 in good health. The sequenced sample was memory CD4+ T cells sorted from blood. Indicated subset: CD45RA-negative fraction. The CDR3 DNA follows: TGTGCCAGCAGTTTTATAGCGGGAGCGGGCACCGGGGAGCTGTTTTTT. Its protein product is CASSFIAGAGTGELFF.